The clone carrying this T cell receptor beta chain appeared many times. No antigen is known for it. These data come from a study of neurological immune-mediated disorders. General study findings and limits: Phylogenetic grouping placed 18 of 34 multiple sclerosis patients' repertoires in one related-CDR3 cluster, a possible signature. None of the CDR3 amino acid sequences found in expanded clones was shared across subjects. This suggests that the TCR-beta repertoires were private in all groups.

V shed 3 bases, J shed 5 bases, and the junction held 8 bases outside the gene matches. CDR3 length: 16 amino acids. Germline V gene sequence: CDR1 SGHRS, CDR2 YFSETQ. The unsorted libraries originated from 2 million PBMCs that had been stored at -80 C. Each TCR transcript was tagged with a 10-nucleotide random UMI during 5'RACE. TCRdb analysed the 5' RACE reads with MiXCR anew, one entry per CDR3 protein. The top ten clones hold roughly 1.3% of a sample with about 120,000 distinct CDR3 sequences, around 3% of them seen once. The V and J genes are TRBV5-1 and TRBJ2-2; 9 nucleotides align to TRBD1. Source material: PBMCs. This clonotype was sampled from a woman between 25 and 40 years old with multiple sclerosis. The chain's CDR3 is CASSSGTGSETGELFF. The CDR3 DNA reads TGCGCCAGCAGCTCCGGGACAGGGAGCGAAACCGGGGAGCTGTTTTTT.